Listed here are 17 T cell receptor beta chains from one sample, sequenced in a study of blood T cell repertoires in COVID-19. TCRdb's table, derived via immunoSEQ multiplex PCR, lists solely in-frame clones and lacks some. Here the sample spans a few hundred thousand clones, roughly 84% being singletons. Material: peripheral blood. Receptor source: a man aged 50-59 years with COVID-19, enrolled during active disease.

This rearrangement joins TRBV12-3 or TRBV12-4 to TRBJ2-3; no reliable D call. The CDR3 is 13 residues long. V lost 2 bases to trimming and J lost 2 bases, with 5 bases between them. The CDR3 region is CASSLPVTDTQYF. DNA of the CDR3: TGTGCCAGCAGTTTACCGGTCACAGATACGCAGTATTTT.

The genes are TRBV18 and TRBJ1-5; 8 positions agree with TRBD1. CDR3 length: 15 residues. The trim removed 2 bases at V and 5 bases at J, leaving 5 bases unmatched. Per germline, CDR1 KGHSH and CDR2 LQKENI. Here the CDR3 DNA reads TGTGCCAGCTCACCATTTCAGGGGGCGGATCAGCCCCAGCATTTT. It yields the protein CASSPFQGADQPQHF. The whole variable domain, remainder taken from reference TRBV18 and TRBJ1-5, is NAGVMQNPRHLVRRRGQEARLRCSPMKGHSHVYWYRQLPEEGLKFMVYLQKENIIDESGMPKERFSAEFPKEGPSILRIQQVVRGDSAAYFCASSPFQGADQPQHFGDGTRLSIL.

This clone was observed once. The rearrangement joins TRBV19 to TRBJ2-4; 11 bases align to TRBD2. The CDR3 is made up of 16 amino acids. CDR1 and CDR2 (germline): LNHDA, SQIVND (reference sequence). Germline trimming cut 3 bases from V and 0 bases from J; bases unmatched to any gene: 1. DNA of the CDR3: TGTGCCAGTAGTATCGGACTAGCGGGAGCCAAAAACATTCAGTACTTC. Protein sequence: CASSIGLAGAKNIQYF.

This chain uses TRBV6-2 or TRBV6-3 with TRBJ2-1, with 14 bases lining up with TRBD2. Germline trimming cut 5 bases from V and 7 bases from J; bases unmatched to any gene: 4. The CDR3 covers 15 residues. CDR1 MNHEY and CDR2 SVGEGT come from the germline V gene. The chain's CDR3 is CASSPGTSGSNEQFF. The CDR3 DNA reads TGTGCCAGCAGTCCCGGGACTAGCGGGAGTAATGAGCAGTTCTTC.

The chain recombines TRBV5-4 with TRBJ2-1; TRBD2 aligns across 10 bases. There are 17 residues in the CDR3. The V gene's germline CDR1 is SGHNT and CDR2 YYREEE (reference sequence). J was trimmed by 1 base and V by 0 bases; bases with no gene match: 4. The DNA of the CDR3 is TGTGCCAGCAGCTTGGCTCTAGCGGGGGTGTCCTACAATGAGCAGTTCTTC. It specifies CASSLALAGVSYNEQFF.

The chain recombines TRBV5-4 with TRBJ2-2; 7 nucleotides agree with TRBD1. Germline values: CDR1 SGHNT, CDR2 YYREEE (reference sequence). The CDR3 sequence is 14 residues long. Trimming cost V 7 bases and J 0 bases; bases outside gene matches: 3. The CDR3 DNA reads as TGTGCCAGCTTCAGGGGGACGAACACCGGGGAGCTGTTTTTT. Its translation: CASFRGTNTGELFF.

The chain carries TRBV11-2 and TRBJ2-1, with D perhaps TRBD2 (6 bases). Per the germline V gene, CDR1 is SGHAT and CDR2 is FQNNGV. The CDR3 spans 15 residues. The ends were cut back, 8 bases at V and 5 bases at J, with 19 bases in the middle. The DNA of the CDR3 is TGTGCCAGCCGGGGCCTTAGGGACTCTAACAATGAGCAGTTCTTC. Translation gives CASRGLRDSNNEQFF.

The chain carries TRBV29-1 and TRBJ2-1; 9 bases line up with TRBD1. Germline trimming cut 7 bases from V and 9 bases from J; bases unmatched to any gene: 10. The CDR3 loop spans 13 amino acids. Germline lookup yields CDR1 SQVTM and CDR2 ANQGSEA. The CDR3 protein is CSGGQGWNGEQFF. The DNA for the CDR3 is TGCAGCGGGGGACAGGGATGGAACGGTGAGCAGTTCTTC.

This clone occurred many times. The CDR3 DNA is TGTGCCAGCAGCCTAATCAGGACAGGGGGCTCATATGGCTACACCTTC. Protein sequence: CASSLIRTGGSYGYTF. The chain uses TRBV28 and TRBJ1-2; TRBD1 matches at 11 bases. The CDR3 runs 16 residues. In germline, CDR1 is MDHEN, CDR2 SYDVKM. V trimming: 6 bases; J trimming: 5 bases; junction bases outside the gene matches: 11.

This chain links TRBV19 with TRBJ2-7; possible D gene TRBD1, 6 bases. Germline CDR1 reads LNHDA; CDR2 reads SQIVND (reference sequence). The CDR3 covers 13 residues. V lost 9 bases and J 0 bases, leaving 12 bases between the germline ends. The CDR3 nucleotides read TGTGCCAGCGGGACAAGAACCTCCTACGAGCAGTACTTC. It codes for CASGTRTSYEQYF.

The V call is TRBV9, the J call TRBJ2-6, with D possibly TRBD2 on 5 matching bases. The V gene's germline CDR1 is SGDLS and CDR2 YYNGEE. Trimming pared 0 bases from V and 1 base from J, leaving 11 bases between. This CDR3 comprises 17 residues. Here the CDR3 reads CASSVDEGRSGANVLTF. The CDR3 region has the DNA TGTGCCAGCAGCGTAGACGAGGGTAGGTCTGGGGCCAACGTCCTGACTTTC.

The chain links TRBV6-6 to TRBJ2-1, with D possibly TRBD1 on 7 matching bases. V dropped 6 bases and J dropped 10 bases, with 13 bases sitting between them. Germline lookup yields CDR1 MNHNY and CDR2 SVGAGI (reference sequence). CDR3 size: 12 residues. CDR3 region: CASSQGGGEQFF. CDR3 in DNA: TGTGCCAGCAGCCAGGGGGGCGGGGAGCAGTTCTTC.

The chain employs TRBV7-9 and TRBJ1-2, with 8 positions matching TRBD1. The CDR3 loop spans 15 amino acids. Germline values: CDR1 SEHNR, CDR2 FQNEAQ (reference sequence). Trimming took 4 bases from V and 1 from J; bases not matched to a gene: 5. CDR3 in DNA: TGTGCCAGCAGCTCAGCAGGGGGCAATAACTATGGCTACACCTTC. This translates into CASSSAGGNNYGYTF. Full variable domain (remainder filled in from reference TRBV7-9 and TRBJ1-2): DTGVSQNPRHKITKRGQNVTFRCDPISEHNRLYWYRQTLGQGPEFLTYFQNEAQLEKSRLLSDRFSAERPKGSFSTLEIQRTEQGDSAMYLCASSSAGGNNYGYTFGSGTRLTVV.

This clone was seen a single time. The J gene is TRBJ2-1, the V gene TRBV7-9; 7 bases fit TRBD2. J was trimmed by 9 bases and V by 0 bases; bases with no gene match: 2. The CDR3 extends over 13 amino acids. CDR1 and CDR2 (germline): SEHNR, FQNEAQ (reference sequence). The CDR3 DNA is TGTGCCAGCAGCTTAGCGGGGGGGAGTGAGCAGTTCTTC. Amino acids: CASSLAGGSEQFF.

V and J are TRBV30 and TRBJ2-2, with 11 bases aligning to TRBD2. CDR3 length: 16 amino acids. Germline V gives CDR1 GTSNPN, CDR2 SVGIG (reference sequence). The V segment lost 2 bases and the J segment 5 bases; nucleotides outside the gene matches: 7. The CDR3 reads CAWSSLAGGYTGELFF. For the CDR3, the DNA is TGTGCCTGGAGTAGCTTAGCGGGAGGGTATACCGGGGAGCTGTTTTTT.

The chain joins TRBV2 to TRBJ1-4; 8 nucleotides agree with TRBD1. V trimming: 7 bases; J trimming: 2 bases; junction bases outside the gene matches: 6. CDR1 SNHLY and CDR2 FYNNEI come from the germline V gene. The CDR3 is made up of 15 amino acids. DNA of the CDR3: TGTGCCAGCAACCTCCGACAGGGGACTAATGAAAAACTGTTTTTT. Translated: CASNLRQGTNEKLFF.

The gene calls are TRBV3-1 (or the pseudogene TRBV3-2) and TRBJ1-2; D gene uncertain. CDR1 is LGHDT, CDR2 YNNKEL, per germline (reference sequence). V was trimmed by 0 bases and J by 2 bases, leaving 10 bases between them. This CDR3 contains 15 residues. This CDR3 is CASSQDGGVNYGYTF. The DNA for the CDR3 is TGTGCCAGCAGCCAAGACGGCGGGGTAAACTATGGCTACACCTTC.